A single sample gave rise to the 24 T cell receptor beta chains below, sequenced in a study of cytomegalovirus exposure and HLA in healthy donors. This table comes from immunoSEQ multiplex PCR, and its TCRdb copy is limited to in-frame clones, with some not included. The table records about 130,000 clones, about 90% of them present only once. The sample taken for sequencing was PBMCs. The receptors stem from a woman aged 25 to 39 in good health and CMV-seropositive.

V gene TRBV5-1 combines with J gene TRBJ2-5; D is perhaps TRBD2 (5 bases). This CDR3 has 16 amino acids. Trimming cost V 4 bases and J 5 bases, with 21 bases left between them. Germline V gene sequence: CDR1 SGHRS, CDR2 YFSETQ. CDR3 nucleotide sequence: TGCGCCAGCAGCATATTAGAGGGCCTCCTTGGCGAGACCCAGTACTTC. Its translation is CASSILEGLLGETQYF.

The chain carries TRBV6-5 and TRBJ1-2; 8 bases fit TRBD1. Per germline, CDR1 MNHEY and CDR2 SVGAGI. V shed 5 bases, J shed 7 bases, and the junction held 6 bases outside the gene matches. This CDR3 has 13 amino acids. The CDR3: CASSRQGLFGYTF. CDR3 in DNA: TGTGCCAGCAGTCGACAGGGGTTATTTGGCTACACCTTC.

This clone turned up a few times. The chain combines TRBV7-9 with TRBJ1-4, with a tentative D call TRBD1 (5 bases). The V end was cut by 6 bases, the J end by 3 bases, with 11 bases between. The CDR3 has 14 amino acids. Germline V gene lookup returns CDR1 SEHNR and CDR2 FQNEAQ (reference sequence). The CDR3 DNA sequence: TGTGCCAGCAGTTCGGGACTCTCTAATGAAAAACTGTTTTTT. Translating it yields CASSSGLSNEKLFF.

The genes are TRBV19 and TRBJ1-2; TRBD1 might be the D (6 bases). The CDR3 is 13 amino acids. CDR1 and CDR2 from the germline V gene are LNHDA and SQIVND (reference sequence). V was pared by 3 bases and J by 4 bases, with 9 bases between. For the CDR3, the DNA is TGTGCCAGTAGTATTCGGGACATCTATGGCTACACCTTC. Translation gives CASSIRDIYGYTF.

This chain links TRBV15 with TRBJ2-3; D call uncertain. The V and J ends lost 3 bases and 8 bases respectively, with 9 bases between them. The CDR3 runs 12 residues. In germline, CDR1 is LNHNV, CDR2 YYDKDF (reference sequence). CDR3 in DNA: TGTGCCACCAGCAGTTTAGATTCTACGCAGTATTTT. It is translated as CATSSLDSTQYF.

The rearrangement uses TRBV2 and TRBJ1-2; D not resolved. The CDR3 loop spans 11 amino acids. Germline loops: CDR1 SNHLY, CDR2 FYNNEI. Trimming took 8 bases from V and 4 from J, leaving 8 bases between them. The CDR3 sequence is CASGGVYGYTF. The CDR3 coding sequence is TGTGCCAGCGGTGGCGTCTATGGCTACACCTTC.

The gene calls are TRBV2 and TRBJ2-3; 9 bases are shared with TRBD2. The CDR3 has 18 residues. V shed 8 bases and J 2 bases; nucleotides not matched to a gene: 17. Germline V gives CDR1 SNHLY, CDR2 FYNNEI. CDR3 sequence: CASGGRLAALHITDTQYF. DNA for the CDR3: TGTGCCAGCGGGGGTAGACTAGCGGCGTTACATATCACAGATACGCAGTATTTT.

The rearrangement joins TRBV2 to TRBJ2-7; D call uncertain. The germline V gene has CDR1 SNHLY and CDR2 FYNNEI. The CDR3 contains 12 residues. V lost 7 bases, J lost 3 bases, and 10 bases lay in between. The CDR3 spells CASMIQSYEQYF. The CDR3 DNA follows: TGTGCCAGCATGATACAGAGCTACGAGCAGTACTTC.

V gene TRBV7-6 combines with J gene TRBJ2-2; TRBD2 matches at 11 bases. Germline V CDR1 and CDR2: SGHVS, FNYEAQ. The CDR3 totals 17 residues. J lost 5 bases, V lost 1 base, and 6 bases had no gene match. CDR3 in amino acids: CASSLGATSGGTGELFF. CDR3 sequence (DNA): TGTGCCAGCAGCTTAGGAGCCACTAGCGGGGGAACCGGGGAGCTGTTTTTT.

J is TRBJ1-2 and V is TRBV5-1; 12 bases map to TRBD1. The V segment lost 7 bases and the J segment 8 bases; nucleotides outside the gene matches: 6. The germline V gene has CDR1 SGHRS and CDR2 YFSETQ. The CDR3 is 13 residues long. The CDR3 sequence: CASSGTGGRGYTF. The DNA of the CDR3 is TGCGCCAGCTCCGGGACAGGGGGCAGGGGCTACACCTTC.

The genes are TRBV14 and TRBJ1-4; D is undetermined. V was pared by 0 bases and J by 10 bases, with 9 bases between. CDR3 length: 13 residues. CDR1 and CDR2 from the germline V gene are SGHDN and FVKESK. The CDR3 reads CASSQEIRGKLFF. Written as DNA, the CDR3 is TGTGCCAGCAGCCAAGAGATCCGAGGAAAACTGTTTTTT.

This chain uses TRBV6-5 with TRBJ2-7; D is perhaps TRBD2 (6 bases). The V gene's germline CDR1 is MNHEY and CDR2 SVGAGI. The CDR3 runs to 14 residues. Trimming pared 4 bases from V and 1 base from J, leaving 11 bases between. The CDR3 sequence: CASSSTGGSYEQYF. The CDR3 nucleotides are TGTGCCAGCAGTTCCACTGGGGGGTCCTACGAGCAGTACTTC.

CDR3 DNA sequence: TGCGCCAGCAGCCAAGGGTTCGGGGGGGTGAACACTGAAGCTTTCTTT. It is translated as CASSQGFGGVNTEAFF. The chain has TRBV4-1 and TRBJ1-1; TRBD1 might be the D (5 bases). The germline V gene has CDR1 MGHRA and CDR2 YSYEKL. V lost 1 base and J 0 bases, leaving 12 bases between the germline ends. This CDR3 contains 16 residues.

The chain recombines TRBV19 with TRBJ1-5; possibly TRBD1 for D (5 bases). This CDR3 is 14 amino acids long. Germline CDR1 LNHDA, CDR2 SQIVND (reference sequence). The ends were cut back, 2 bases at V and 5 bases at J, with 10 bases in the middle. CDR3 DNA: TGTGCCAGTAGTATACAAGGGGCCGATCAGCCCCAGCATTTT. This encodes CASSIQGADQPQHF.

The gene calls are TRBV28 and TRBJ1-2; 8 bases are shared with TRBD1. The CDR3 has 14 amino acids. Losses at the gene ends were 10 bases for V and 4 bases for J; bases not matched to a gene: 11. The germline V gene has CDR1 MDHEN and CDR2 SYDVKM. CDR3 in amino acids: CAIRKTGVVYGYTF. The CDR3 nucleotides read TGTGCCATCCGGAAGACAGGGGTGGTCTATGGCTACACCTTC.

This chain links TRBV6-1 with TRBJ1-6; the match to TRBD1 covers 8 bases. The germline V gene encodes CDR1 MNHNS and CDR2 SASEGT. CDR3 length: 15 residues. The V and J ends lost 6 bases and 10 bases, in that order; junction bases with no gene match: 11. The CDR3 region has the DNA TGTGCCAGCAGGCTGGTAACAGGGGGTACGTCACCCCTCCACTTT. Its protein product is CASRLVTGGTSPLHF.

The chain is built from TRBV5-1 and TRBJ2-1, with TRBD2 identical over 14 bases. This CDR3 is built from 15 residues. V gave up 0 bases and J gave up 7 bases; unmatched junction bases: 0. Germline CDR1 is SGHRS and CDR2 is YFSETQ. The CDR3 coding sequence is TGCGCCAGCAGCTTGGGGACTAGCGGGAGGAATGAGCAGTTCTTC. Protein product: CASSLGTSGRNEQFF.

This chain connects TRBV19 to TRBJ2-1, with TRBD2 matching over 8 bases. This CDR3 has 18 amino acids. Germline V gives CDR1 LNHDA, CDR2 SQIVND (reference sequence). V was pared by 8 bases and J by 5 bases, with 20 bases of the junction left unmatched. CDR3 region: CASSSSPRGGTYHNEQFF. The CDR3 region has the DNA TGTGCCAGTTCCTCTTCCCCGCGCGGGGGGACCTACCACAATGAGCAGTTCTTC.

V gene TRBV6-1 combines with J gene TRBJ1-1, with a weak D call TRBD1 (5 bases). There are 16 residues in the CDR3. Germline assignment: CDR1 MNHNS and CDR2 SASEGT. V lost 1 base and J lost 0, with 12 bases in between. CDR3 in DNA: TGTGCCAGCAGTGAAGAGACAGTTCTCATGAACACTGAAGCTTTCTTT. It yields the protein CASSEETVLMNTEAFF.

The chain carries TRBV11-2 and TRBJ1-5; TRBD1 aligns across 7 bases. Germline V gene lookup returns CDR1 SGHAT and CDR2 FQNNGV. Losses at the gene ends were 5 bases for V and 1 base for J; bases not matched to a gene: 5. The CDR3 is 15 residues long. The CDR3 loop reads CASSPGTASNQPQHF. The DNA for the CDR3 is TGTGCCAGCAGCCCGGGGACAGCCAGCAATCAGCCCCAGCATTTT.

The gene calls are TRBV4-1 and TRBJ1-1; weak D call: TRBD1 (6 bases). The ends were cut back, 6 bases at V and 4 bases at J, with 15 bases in the middle. CDR3 length equals 14 residues. Germline lookup yields CDR1 MGHRA and CDR2 YSYEKL. The CDR3 sequence is CASRYRDIITEAFF. For the CDR3, the DNA is TGCGCCAGCAGGTACAGGGACATCATCACTGAAGCTTTCTTT.

The chain links TRBV11-2 to TRBJ2-1; 7 bases line up with TRBD2. J was trimmed by 3 bases and V by 0 bases; bases with no gene match: 8. CDR1 is SGHAT and CDR2 is FQNNGV in the germline V gene. The CDR3 consists of 17 residues. The CDR3 sequence: CASSLDEAGTVYNEQFF. The CDR3 DNA sequence: TGTGCCAGCAGCTTAGACGAAGCGGGAACGGTCTACAATGAGCAGTTCTTC.

The rearrangement joins TRBV19 to TRBJ2-7; 10 nucleotides match TRBD1. The CDR3 contains 15 residues. CDR1 is LNHDA and CDR2 is SQIVND in the germline V gene (reference sequence). V lost 5 bases, J lost 2 bases, and 6 bases stayed unmatched. The CDR3 coding sequence is TGTGCCAGTAGTCGACAGGGGGCGCGGGCCTACGAGCAGTACTTC. Its protein product is CASSRQGARAYEQYF.

The V call is TRBV28, the J call TRBJ1-1; 7 nucleotides line up with TRBD1. The CDR3 is 14 amino acids. Per germline, CDR1 MDHEN and CDR2 SYDVKM. V lost 5 bases, J lost 6 bases, and 9 bases stayed unmatched. For the CDR3, the DNA is TGTGCCAGCAGTCACATGACAGGGACCGCTGAAGCTTTCTTT. Translation gives CASSHMTGTAEAFF. Together with reference TRBV28 and TRBJ1-1, the CDR3 gives the full variable domain: DVKVTQSSRYLVKRTGEKVFLECVQDMDHENMFWYRQDPGLGLRLIYFSYDVKMKEKGDIPEGYSVSREKKERFSLILESASTNQTSMYLCASSHMTGTAEAFFGQGTRLTVV.